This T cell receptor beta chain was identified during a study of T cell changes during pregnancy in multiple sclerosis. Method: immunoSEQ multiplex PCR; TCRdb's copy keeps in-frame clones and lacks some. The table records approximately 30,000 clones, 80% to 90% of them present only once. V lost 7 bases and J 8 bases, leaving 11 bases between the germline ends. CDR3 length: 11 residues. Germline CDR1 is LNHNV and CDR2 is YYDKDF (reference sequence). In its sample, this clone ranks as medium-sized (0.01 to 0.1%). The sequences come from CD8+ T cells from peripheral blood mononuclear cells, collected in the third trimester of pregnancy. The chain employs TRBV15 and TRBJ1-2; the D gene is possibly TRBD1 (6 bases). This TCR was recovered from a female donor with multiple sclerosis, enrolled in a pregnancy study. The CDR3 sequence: CATKGGRGYTF. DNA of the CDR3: TGTGCCACCAAGGGGGGGAGGGGCTACACCTTC.